This is a list of T cell receptor beta chains from one sample in a study of CD8 T cells in ankylosing spondylitis. TCRdb itself ran the 5' RACE reads through MiXCR, one entry per CDR3 protein. Of some 450,000 distinct CDR3 sequences in the sample, 15% to 20% were seen once. Sequenced sample: blood, either unsorted or a sorted T cell fraction (not recorded which). These receptor sequences come from a male donor with ankylosing spondylitis. Both conserved end residues are part of each CDR3. The D gene is left open where the match is weak. The size field is filled for only some rows; it gives once, few, many or a size class.

CASSFWYGDYEQYF TGTGCCAGCAGCTTTTGGTATGGGGACTACGAGCAGTACTTC . TRBJ2-7 . TRBV7-6
CSAGPTALMNTEAFF TGCAGTGCGGGACCGACCGCATTAATGAACACTGAAGCTTTCTTT . TRBJ1-1 . TRBV20-1
CASSPTTGDPYEQYF TGCGCCAGCAGCCCTACGACAGGGGATCCCTACGAGCAGTACTTC TRBD1 TRBJ2-7 . TRBV5-1
CASSFDRGSQETQYF TGCGCCAGCAGCTTTGACAGGGGTTCGCAAGAGACCCAGTACTTC TRBD1 TRBJ2-5 . TRBV5-1
CASSTRGSLAKNIQYF TGTGCCAGCAGCACCAGGGGATCCTTAGCCAAAAACATTCAGTACTTC . TRBJ2-4 . TRBV5-4
CAWSSGTEFYNEQFF TGTGCCTGGAGCTCCGGGACGGAGTTCTACAATGAGCAGTTCTTC . TRBJ2-1 . TRBV30
CASAQVGNAYGYTF TGTGCCAGCGCCCAGGTGGGAAATGCCTATGGCTACACCTTC . TRBJ1-2 few TRBV5-6
CASSLKGNTIYF TGTGCCAGCAGTTTGAAGGGGAACACCATATATTTT . TRBJ1-3 many TRBV12-3/TRBV12-4
CASSFRYPKGARNTIYF TGTGCCAGCAGTTTCAGATACCCCAAGGGTGCAAGAAACACCATATATTTT . TRBJ1-3 few TRBV12-3/TRBV12-4
CASSEGTSFF TGTGCCAGCAGTGAAGGGACATCTTTCTTT . TRBJ1-1 . TRBV2
CSASSGANVLTF TGCAGCGCTTCCTCTGGGGCCAACGTCCTGACTTTC . TRBJ2-6 few TRBV29-1
CSAQLPEQGFGGTQYF TGCAGTGCTCAACTACCAGAACAGGGTTTTGGGGGGACCCAGTACTTC . TRBJ2-5 . TRBV20-1
CASSQGRTQNEKLFF TGTGCCAGCAGCCAAGGAAGAACCCAAAATGAAAAACTGTTTTTT . TRBJ1-4 . TRBV4-2
CASSPGVDGGTQYF TGTGCCAGCAGCCCCGGGGTCGACGGCGGGACCCAGTACTTC . TRBJ2-5 . TRBV3-1
CASSHGGWWNEQFF TGTGCCAGCAGCCACGGGGGATGGTGGAATGAGCAGTTCTTC . TRBJ2-1 . TRBV7-2
CASSTGSAYNSPLHF TGTGCCAGCAGTACTGGGAGCGCCTATAATTCACCCCTCCACTTT . TRBJ1-6 few TRBV12-3/TRBV12-4
CASSYALAAEGTQYF TGTGCCAGCAGTTACGCGTTAGCAGCGGAGGGTACGCAGTATTTT . TRBJ2-3 . TRBV6-5
CASSQGGIGNTIYF TGCGCCAGCAGCCAAGGGGGTATCGGAAACACCATATATTTT . TRBJ1-3 few TRBV5-1
CSAIHRNTEAFF TGCAGTGCTATCCACAGGAACACTGAAGCTTTCTTT . TRBJ1-1 . TRBV20-1
CATSRDVVGFGHRHSNRYNEQFF TGTGCCACCAGCAGAGATGTGGTAGGGTTTGGACACCGACACTCCAACCGTTACAATGAGCAGTTCTTC . TRBJ2-1 . TRBV15
CASSYSTGGPYGYTF TGTGCCAGCAGTTACTCTACGGGGGGGCCCTATGGCTACACCTTC . TRBJ1-2 . TRBV6-5
CASSQEGHIKGFQPQHF TGCGCCAGCAGCCAAGAGGGACATATTAAGGGGTTTCAGCCCCAGCATTTT . TRBJ1-5 few TRBV4-1
CASSLGTAATYEQYF TGTGCCAGCAGCCTTGGGACAGCAGCTACCTACGAGCAGTACTTC TRBD1 TRBJ2-7 few TRBV11-2
CASSPPARLNTEAFF TGTGCCAGCTCACCACCGGCCAGGCTGAACACTGAAGCTTTCTTT . TRBJ1-1 many TRBV18
CASSLDAGPDTQYF TGCGCCAGCAGCTTGGACGCAGGGCCGGATACGCAGTATTTT . TRBJ2-3 . TRBV5-1
CSARGSQASSYEQYF TGCAGTGCTAGAGGCTCCCAGGCGAGCTCCTACGAGCAGTACTTC . TRBJ2-7 . TRBV20-1
CAWSRLGPGLDEQYF TGTGCCTGGAGTCGTTTGGGGCCCGGACTAGATGAGCAGTACTTC TRBD2 TRBJ2-7 . TRBV30
CASSWSGEGTDTQYF TGTGCCAGCAGTTGGTCGGGGGAGGGCACAGATACGCAGTATTTT . TRBJ2-3 few TRBV27
CASSPRGPAGANVLTF TGTGCCAGCTCACCACGTGGACCGGCGGGGGCCAACGTCCTGACTTTC . TRBJ2-6 many TRBV18
CAISEVGESNYEQYF TGTGCCATCAGTGAGGTAGGGGAAAGTAACTACGAGCAGTACTTC . TRBJ2-7 many TRBV10-3
CASSTSGGGDTQYF TGTGCCAGCAGTACTAGCGGGGGGGGAGATACGCAGTATTTT TRBD2 TRBJ2-3 . TRBV12-3/TRBV12-4
CASSLDLAGGQKTQYF TGTGCCAGCAGCTTAGATCTAGCGGGGGGGCAAAAGACCCAGTACTTC TRBD2 TRBJ2-5 many TRBV11-2
CASSSLTPLNTEAFF TGCGCCAGCAGCTCCCTGACACCGTTGAACACTGAAGCTTTCTTT . TRBJ1-1 many TRBV5-1
CASSRPGQGADEQFF TGTGCCAGCAGCCGGCCGGGACAGGGGGCGGATGAGCAGTTCTTC TRBD1 TRBJ2-1 . TRBV11-3
CSAIPGTSGQETQYF TGCAGTGCTATTCCCGGGACTAGCGGACAAGAGACCCAGTACTTC TRBD2 TRBJ2-5 . TRBV20-1
CSARDQGPSGLEQYF TGCAGTGCTAGAGATCAAGGCCCCTCCGGCTTAGAGCAGTACTTC . TRBJ2-7 few TRBV20-1
CSARGGEGDEQYF TGCAGTGCTAGAGGGGGGGAGGGAGACGAGCAGTACTTC TRBD2 TRBJ2-7 . TRBV20-1
CATSAEDRDTGELFF TGTGCCACCAGTGCCGAGGACAGGGATACCGGGGAGCTGTTTTTT TRBD1 TRBJ2-2 few TRBV24-1
CASSTSGSRTGELFF TGTGCCAGCAGCACTAGCGGGAGTCGTACCGGGGAGCTGTTTTTT TRBD2 TRBJ2-2 . TRBV28
CASSLPIGEQYF TGTGCCAGCAGCCTACCGATAGGCGAGCAGTACTTC . TRBJ2-7 few TRBV7-8
CSVNDRSYQETQYF TGCAGCGTAAACGACAGATCGTACCAAGAGACCCAGTACTTC . TRBJ2-5 few TRBV29-1
CASRENRGMFGYTF TGTGCCAGCAGAGAAAACAGGGGAATGTTCGGCTACACCTTC TRBD1 TRBJ1-2 . TRBV27
CASSLATTDTQYF TGTGCCAGCAGCTTAGCAACAACAGATACGCAGTATTTT . TRBJ2-3 . TRBV7-2
CASSPRRGAGANVLTF TGTGCCAGCAGCCCACGCAGGGGTGCTGGGGCCAACGTCCTGACTTTC . TRBJ2-6 few TRBV11-2
CASSVGGTAASYGYTF TGTGCCAGCAGCGTAGGAGGGACGGCCGCCTCATATGGCTACACCTTC . TRBJ1-2 many TRBV9
CASSSQTRTDTQYF TGCGCCAGCAGCTCCCAAACACGCACAGATACGCAGTATTTT . TRBJ2-3 . TRBV5-1
CASGKTDVDTEAFF TGTGCTAGTGGTAAGACAGATGTGGACACTGAAGCTTTCTTT . TRBJ1-1 . TRBV12-5
CSGGTSTDTQYF TGCAGTGGGGGGACTAGCACTGATACGCAGTATTTT TRBD2 TRBJ2-3 . TRBV20-1
CAISGSTGSAGELFF TGTGCCATCAGTGGCTCGACAGGGAGTGCTGGGGAGCTGTTTTTT TRBD1 TRBJ2-2 many TRBV10-3
CASSDVRGYEQYF TGTGCCAGCAGTGATGTCAGGGGCTACGAGCAGTACTTC . TRBJ2-7 . TRBV2
CASSKRSGANVLTF TGTGCCAGCAGCAAAAGGTCTGGGGCCAACGTCCTGACTTTC . TRBJ2-6 . TRBV6-2/TRBV6-3